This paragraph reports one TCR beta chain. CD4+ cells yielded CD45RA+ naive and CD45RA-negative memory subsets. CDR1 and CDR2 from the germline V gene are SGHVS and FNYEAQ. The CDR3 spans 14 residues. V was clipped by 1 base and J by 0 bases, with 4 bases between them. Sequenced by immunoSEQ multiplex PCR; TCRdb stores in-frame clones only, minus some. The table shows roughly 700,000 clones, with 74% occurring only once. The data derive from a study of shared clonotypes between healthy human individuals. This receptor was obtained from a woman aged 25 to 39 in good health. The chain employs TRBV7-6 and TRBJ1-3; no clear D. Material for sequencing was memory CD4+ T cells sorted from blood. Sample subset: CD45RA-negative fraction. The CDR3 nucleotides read TGTGCCAGCAGCTTAGTGAGCTCTGGAAACACCATATATTTT. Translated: CASSLVSSGNTIYF.